The 30 T cell receptor beta chains presented below share a single source sample, sequenced in a study of T cell changes during pregnancy in multiple sclerosis. The method was immunoSEQ multiplex PCR; TCRdb's version includes in-frame clones alone and lacks a portion of them. The table has about 69,000 clones, approximately 91% seen once. Here the sequenced sample was peripheral blood, taken in the third trimester of pregnancy. These receptors were collected from a female donor with multiple sclerosis, enrolled in a pregnancy study.

The chain employs TRBV7-2 and TRBJ2-5; D gene unclear. Germline CDR1 and CDR2: SGHTA and FQGNSA. V was cut by 1 base and J by 8 bases, with 8 bases left in between. This CDR3 is 12 amino acids long. CDR3 in amino acids: CASSLVPHTQYF. The DNA for the CDR3 is TGTGCCAGCAGCTTAGTCCCACACACCCAGTACTTC.

The table lists this clone with a count of one. The chain is built from TRBV6-5 and TRBJ2-3, with TRBD1 matching over 9 bases. There are 14 residues in the CDR3. Germline CDR1 reads MNHEY; CDR2 reads SVGAGI. Trimming took 6 bases from V and 3 from J; bases not matched to a gene: 4. The CDR3 region has the DNA TGTGCCAGCAGGGGGACAGGGAGGACAGATACGCAGTATTTT. Protein sequence: CASRGTGRTDTQYF.

The CDR3 reads CASSLGTVNTEAFF. Here the CDR3 DNA reads TGCGCCAGCAGCTTGGGGACAGTGAACACTGAAGCTTTCTTT. This chain links TRBV5-1 with TRBJ1-1; TRBD1 is a possible D gene (6 bases). Germline CDR1 is SGHRS and CDR2 is YFSETQ. Trimming stripped 0 bases from V and 0 bases from J, with 6 bases between. The CDR3 extends over 14 amino acids.

J is TRBJ1-1 and V is TRBV4-2, with TRBD1 identical over 7 bases. The CDR3 has 15 residues. Germline lookup yields CDR1 LGHNA and CDR2 YNFKEQ. Losses at the gene ends were 4 bases for V and 5 bases for J; bases not matched to a gene: 10. DNA for the CDR3: TGTGCCAGCAGCCTAGACAGGGCCGGAGGGACTGAAGCTTTCTTT. Translation: CASSLDRAGGTEAFF.

V and J are TRBV19 and TRBJ1-1; D is unresolved. This CDR3 has 13 residues. The germline gives CDR1 LNHDA, CDR2 SQIVND (reference sequence). V was pared by 3 bases and J by 5 bases, with 10 bases between. CDR3 nucleotides: TGTGCCAGTAGTATTACTGGGCAAACTGAAGCTTTCTTT. Its protein is CASSITGQTEAFF.

The chain recombines TRBV2 with TRBJ1-1; TRBD1 aligns across 9 bases. After removal of 5 bases from V and 4 bases from J, the junction contained 5 bases not matched to a gene. Germline assignment: CDR1 SNHLY and CDR2 FYNNEI. CDR3 size: 14 residues. The CDR3: CASSLTGGVTEAFF. CDR3 DNA: TGTGCCAGCAGTTTGACAGGGGGGGTCACTGAAGCTTTCTTT.

The chain links TRBV27 to TRBJ1-1; D perhaps matches TRBD1 (6 bases). V was clipped by 8 bases and J by 4 bases, with 14 bases between them. Germline loops: CDR1 MNHEY, CDR2 SMNVEV (reference sequence). This CDR3 comprises 13 residues. This CDR3 is CASGRTDSTEAFF. The CDR3 DNA reads as TGTGCCAGCGGGCGGACAGACTCCACTGAAGCTTTCTTT.

The chain employs TRBV4-1 and TRBJ1-1, with no clear D. Trimming cost V 6 bases and J 2 bases, with 10 bases left between them. This CDR3 is built from 13 residues. Germline-derived CDR1 and CDR2 are MGHRA and YSYEKL. The CDR3 DNA sequence: TGCGCCAGCAGGCGGTACGATAACACTGAAGCTTTCTTT. Translating gives CASRRYDNTEAFF.

The chain recombines TRBV7-2 with TRBJ1-1; 7 bases match TRBD1. The junction had 7 bases not matched to a gene; V was cut back by 5 bases and J by 1 base. Germline CDR1 is SGHTA and CDR2 is FQGNSA. The CDR3 spans 15 residues. The chain's CDR3 is CASSGPGTENTEAFF. The CDR3 nucleotides are TGTGCCAGCAGCGGTCCCGGGACAGAGAACACTGAAGCTTTCTTT.

J is TRBJ1-2 and V is TRBV6-5; 8 bases agree with TRBD1. Germline values: CDR1 MNHEY, CDR2 SVGAGI. The CDR3 is made up of 13 amino acids. The ends lost 6 bases at V and 5 bases at J; junction bases unmatched: 5. CDR3 loop: CASRDRAGYGYTF. The CDR3 DNA sequence: TGTGCCAGCAGGGACAGGGCGGGGTATGGCTACACCTTC.

This rearrangement joins TRBV28 to TRBJ1-2; 9 nucleotides line up with TRBD1. The V segment lost 5 bases and the J segment 11 bases; nucleotides outside the gene matches: 9. The CDR3 is made up of 13 amino acids. Germline loops: CDR1 MDHEN, CDR2 SYDVKM. The CDR3 nucleotides read TGTGCCAGCAGTCTCCGGACAGGGGAAAAGTACACCTTC. Translated, it gives CASSLRTGEKYTF.

This chain links TRBV7-2 with TRBJ1-5, with TRBD1 as a possible D gene (6 bases). The CDR3 covers 14 residues. Germline V lookup: CDR1 SGHTA, CDR2 FQGNSA. The V gene lost 5 bases and the J gene lost 2 bases, with 10 bases spanning the gap. CDR3 DNA: TGTGCCAGCAGCACCCACAGGGGCAATCAGCCCCAGCATTTT. Its translation is CASSTHRGNQPQHF.

This chain joins TRBV7-2 and TRBJ2-1, with TRBD2 matching over 7 bases. With 3 bases clipped from V and 3 bases from J, the junction kept 5 bases outside the gene matches. The germline gives CDR1 SGHTA, CDR2 FQGNSA. This CDR3 contains 15 residues. CDR3 residues: CASSFGLVGYNEQFF. CDR3 nucleotide sequence: TGTGCCAGCAGCTTCGGACTAGTGGGCTACAATGAGCAGTTCTTC.

The rearrangement links TRBV29-1 to TRBJ2-2; TRBD1 aligns across 11 bases. The CDR3 length is 15 residues. V lost 7 bases, J lost 6 bases, and 10 bases stayed unmatched. Per the germline V gene, CDR1 is SQVTM and CDR2 is ANQGSEA. DNA for the CDR3: TGCAGCGCCCTAGGGGACAGGGGGTGGCCCGGGGAGCTGTTTTTT. It encodes CSALGDRGWPGELFF.

The chain has TRBV9 and TRBJ1-2; weak D call: TRBD1 (6 bases). The CDR3 length is 16 residues. The ends were cut back, 4 bases at V and 7 bases at J, with 23 bases in the middle. Germline assignment: CDR1 SGDLS and CDR2 YYNGEE. The CDR3 DNA reads TGTGCCAGCAGCCTACGGCCGGGACATCTACCGGCTGGCTACACCTTC. Translation gives CASSLRPGHLPAGYTF.

The chain combines TRBV30 with TRBJ1-5; TRBD1 might be the D (5 bases). From germline, CDR1 is GTSNPN and CDR2 SVGIG (reference sequence). V was clipped by 3 bases and J by 2 bases, with 11 bases between them. This CDR3 has 14 amino acids. CDR3 amino acids: CAWRGRGGNQPQHF. The CDR3 bases are TGTGCCTGGAGGGGACGGGGGGGCAATCAGCCCCAGCATTTT.

J is TRBJ1-1 and V is TRBV5-6, with TRBD1 identical over 7 bases. This CDR3 is built from 16 residues. CDR1 is SGHDT, CDR2 YYEEEE, per germline. V shed 1 base and J 4 bases; nucleotides not matched to a gene: 10. CDR3 in amino acids: CASSLPWDSVGTEAFF. The CDR3 DNA sequence: TGTGCCAGCAGCTTGCCCTGGGACAGCGTGGGCACTGAAGCTTTCTTT.

The V call is TRBV7-9, the J call TRBJ1-5; TRBD1 aligns across 9 bases. Looked up from germline, CDR1 is SEHNR and CDR2 is FQNEAQ (reference sequence). This CDR3 is built from 17 residues. Losses at the gene ends were 5 bases for V and 3 bases for J; bases not matched to a gene: 11. The CDR3 loop is CASSRDREDWANQPQHF. DNA of the CDR3: TGTGCCAGCAGCCGGGACAGGGAGGACTGGGCCAATCAGCCCCAGCATTTT.

This chain connects TRBV5-6 to TRBJ2-5; 10 nucleotides align to TRBD2. Germline CDR1 SGHDT, CDR2 YYEEEE. V shed 4 bases and J 0 bases; nucleotides not matched to a gene: 0. The CDR3 length is 14 residues. CDR3 sequence (DNA): TGTGCCAGCAGCGGGACTAGCGACCAAGAGACCCAGTACTTC. Its protein product is CASSGTSDQETQYF.

The gene calls are TRBV5-4 and TRBJ2-5, with D perhaps matching TRBD1 (6 bases). The CDR3 has 16 residues. Trimming shortened V by 4 bases and J by 2 bases, and 18 bases separated the two germline ends. Germline V CDR1 and CDR2: SGHNT, YYREEE (reference sequence). CDR3 sequence reads: CASSLAPSDRQETQYF. As DNA, the CDR3 is TGTGCCAGCAGCCTGGCACCTTCGGACAGACAAGAGACCCAGTACTTC.

The chain uses TRBV18 and TRBJ1-3, with 7 nucleotides matching TRBD1. Germline CDR1 and CDR2: KGHSH and LQKENI. The CDR3 runs 15 residues. Trimming removed 1 base from V and 3 bases from J; junction bases left unmatched: 3. CDR3 amino acids: CASSPQTGFGNTIYF. The CDR3 DNA is TGTGCCAGCTCACCACAGACAGGGTTTGGAAACACCATATATTTT.

The chain uses TRBV10-3 and TRBJ1-1; D not certain. Germline CDR1 is ENHRY and CDR2 is SYGVKD. The CDR3 is 13 amino acids. Trimming cost V 6 bases and J 3 bases, with 11 bases left between them. The CDR3 nucleotides are TGTGCCATCAGAGTCGGACTGCACACTGAAGCTTTCTTT. It codes for CAIRVGLHTEAFF.

The chain has TRBV5-1 and TRBJ2-1; 9 bases fit TRBD2. Germline V gene data show CDR1 as SGHRS and CDR2 as YFSETQ. The CDR3 totals 15 residues. V trimming: 4 bases; J trimming: 5 bases; junction bases outside the gene matches: 7. The CDR3 reads CASSPRGGPDNEQFF. The CDR3 region has the DNA TGCGCCAGCAGCCCGCGGGGGGGCCCCGACAATGAGCAGTTCTTC.

The chain has TRBV9 and TRBJ2-1; D is uncertain. The CDR3 extends over 14 amino acids. V was cut by 3 bases and J by 6 bases, with 13 bases left in between. Germline loops: CDR1 SGDLS, CDR2 YYNGEE. The CDR3 DNA is TGTGCCAGCAGCGCTATTACCCTCTCCAATGAGCAGTTCTTC. It yields the protein CASSAITLSNEQFF.

This clone has just a few counts. V and J are TRBV27 and TRBJ1-6; D is undetermined. Germline CDR1 MNHEY, CDR2 SMNVEV (reference sequence). The V end was cut by 6 bases, the J end by 4 bases, with 7 bases between. The CDR3 is 13 residues long. CDR3 amino acids: CASSRLYNSPLHF. The CDR3, as DNA: TGTGCCAGCAGCAGACTATATAATTCACCCCTCCACTTT.

The chain recombines TRBV5-1 with TRBJ2-5; 9 nucleotides agree with TRBD1. V trimming: 1 base; J trimming: 1 base; junction bases outside the gene matches: 5. CDR1 is SGHRS, CDR2 YFSETQ, per germline. The CDR3 totals 16 residues. CDR3 region: CASSLLGTGSQETQYF. In nucleotides, the CDR3 is TGCGCCAGCAGCTTGCTTGGGACAGGGAGCCAAGAGACCCAGTACTTC.

The V call is TRBV6-4, the J call TRBJ2-3; TRBD1 matches at 10 bases. Germline assignment: CDR1 MRHNA and CDR2 SNTAGT. This CDR3 has 15 residues. V lost 0 bases and J lost 4; bases outside the gene matches: 1. This CDR3 reads CASSDSTGGPDTQYF. CDR3 DNA sequence: TGTGCCAGCAGTGACTCGACAGGGGGCCCAGATACGCAGTATTTT.

J is TRBJ2-2 and V is TRBV19, with 7 bases aligning to TRBD1. V shed 8 bases and J 2 bases; nucleotides not matched to a gene: 5. CDR1 and CDR2 from the germline V gene are LNHDA and SQIVND (reference sequence). This CDR3 has 14 amino acids. CDR3 DNA: TGTGCCAGTTGGGACAGTCCTAACACCGGGGAGCTGTTTTTT. This sequence encodes CASWDSPNTGELFF.

The chain is built from TRBV5-1 and TRBJ2-5, with TRBD1 as a possible D gene (6 bases). Trimming took off 4 bases at V and 2 bases at J, with 9 bases between the two ends. The CDR3 runs to 13 residues. Germline CDR1 and CDR2: SGHRS and YFSETQ. The CDR3 DNA is TGCGCCAGCAGCGGCAGGGGACAAGAGACCCAGTACTTC. Encoded protein: CASSGRGQETQYF.

The chain couples TRBV4-3 to TRBJ1-2; the match to TRBD1 covers 9 bases. The CDR3 runs to 16 residues. The ends lost 3 bases at V and 7 bases at J; junction bases unmatched: 12. CDR1 LGHNA and CDR2 YSLEER come from the germline V gene. CDR3 bases: TGCGCCAGCAGCCAGGGAAGGGGGACAGGGTACTCTGGCTACACCTTC. It translates to CASSQGRGTGYSGYTF.